The rows below give T cell receptor beta chains drawn from one sample of a study of cytomegalovirus exposure and HLA in healthy donors. The table came from immunoSEQ multiplex PCR; TCRdb's copy has only in-frame clones and leaves some out. The table shows over 60,000 clones, with approximately 94% occurring only once. Sequencing was performed on PBMCs. Every receptor here comes from a man aged 18 to 35 in good health and CMV-seropositive. Each CDR3 is given with its conserved first and last residue. D genes are given only for firm matches. Clone size is given for some rows only: seen once, a few or many times, or a class if the clone is expanded.

TRBJ2-7 NA 17 TRBV7-8 TRBD1 TGTGCCAGCAGCCCGGACAGGGCTGGCTACTACTACTACGAGCAGTACTTC CASSPDRAGYYYYEQYF
TRBJ2-3 NA 15 TRBV2 NA TGTGCCAGCAGCATCGGGACATCTTACACAGATACGCAGTATTTT CASSIGTSYTDTQYF
TRBJ2-3 NA 15 TRBV6-4 TRBD2 TGTGCCAGCAGTGACACTAGCGGCAGCGCAGATACGCAGTATTTT CASSDTSGSADTQYF
TRBJ2-1 NA 15 TRBV5-4 TRBD2 TGTGCCAGCAGTTCAGCGGGAGCTGGGCTCAATGAGCAGTTCTTC CASSSAGAGLNEQFF
TRBJ1-1 NA 11 TRBV7-9 NA TGTGCCAGCAGCAGGGGCACTGAAGCTTTCTTT CASSRGTEAFF
TRBJ2-1 NA 16 TRBV4-1 NA TGCGCCAGCAGCCAAGACCCGGGGGGCTCCGCCAATGAGCAGTTCTTC CASSQDPGGSANEQFF
TRBJ2-2 NA 13 TRBV30 TRBD2 TGTGCCACAAAGCGGGAGGGCCCCGGGGAGCTGTTTTTT CATKREGPGELFF
TRBJ1-5 NA 13 TRBV10-3 NA TGTGCCATCAGCCCAGGTAGGAATCAGCCCCAGCATTTT CAISPGRNQPQHF
TRBJ2-3 NA 17 TRBV7-8 TRBD2 TGTGCCAGCAGCTACATTAGCGGGGGGGCCGGCACAGATACGCAGTATTTT CASSYISGGAGTDTQYF
TRBJ1-2 once 12 TRBV6-6 TRBD1 TGTGCCAGCAGGCAGGGGGCTAGCGGCTACACCTTC CASRQGASGYTF
TRBJ2-5 NA 11 TRBV28 NA TGTGCCAGCAGCCACGAGGGGACCCAGTACTTC CASSHEGTQYF
TRBJ2-5 NA 14 TRBV13 NA TGTGCCAGCAGCACTCGATTGCCCCAAGAGACCCAGTACTTC CASSTRLPQETQYF
TRBJ2-7 NA 16 TRBV28 TRBD1 TGTGCCAGCAGTCCAGGGACAGGGACGGGATACTACGAGCAGTACTTC CASSPGTGTGYYEQYF
TRBJ2-1 NA 15 TRBV11-2 TRBD2 TGTGCCAGCAGCTTAGTACCCTGGGGGGGGAATGAGCAGTTCTTC CASSLVPWGGNEQFF
TRBJ1-5 NA 14 TRBV2 TRBD1 TGTGCCAGCAGTGTGGGACAGGGGGAACAGCCCCAGCATTTT CASSVGQGEQPQHF
TRBJ2-5 NA 14 TRBV14 NA TGTGCCAGCAGCCAGGTTGGCAGACAAGAGACCCAGTACTTC CASSQVGRQETQYF
TRBJ1-5 NA 14 TRBV19 NA TGTGCCAGTAGGGGCGTAAATAGCAATCAGCCCCAGCATTTT CASRGVNSNQPQHF
TRBJ2-1 NA 14 TRBV9 TRBD2 TGTGCCAGCAGCGAGCACCCGTCGGGGGGTGAGCAGTTCTTC CASSEHPSGGEQFF
TRBJ2-7 NA 13 TRBV4-1 NA TGCGCCAGCAGCCAAGAGGGGGGCTACGAGCAGTACTTC CASSQEGGYEQYF
TRBJ2-7 NA 14 TRBV2 TRBD1 TGTGCCAGCAGTGAGGGACAGGGAAACTACGAGCAGTACTTC CASSEGQGNYEQYF
TRBJ1-6 NA 13 TRBV6-5 NA TGTGCCACCCGGGGGGGCTGGGGTTCACCCCTCCACTTT CATRGGWGSPLHF